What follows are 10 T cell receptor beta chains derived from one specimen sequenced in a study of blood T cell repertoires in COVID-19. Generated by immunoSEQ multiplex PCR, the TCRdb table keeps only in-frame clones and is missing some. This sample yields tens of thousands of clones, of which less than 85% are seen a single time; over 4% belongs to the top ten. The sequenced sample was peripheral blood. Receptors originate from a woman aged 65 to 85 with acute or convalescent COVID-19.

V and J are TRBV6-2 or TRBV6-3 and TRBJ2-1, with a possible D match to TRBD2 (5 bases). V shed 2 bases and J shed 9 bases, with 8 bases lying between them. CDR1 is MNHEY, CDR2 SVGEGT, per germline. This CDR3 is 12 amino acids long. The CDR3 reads CASSYMEAEQFF. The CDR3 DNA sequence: TGTGCCAGCAGTTACATGGAGGCTGAGCAGTTCTTC.

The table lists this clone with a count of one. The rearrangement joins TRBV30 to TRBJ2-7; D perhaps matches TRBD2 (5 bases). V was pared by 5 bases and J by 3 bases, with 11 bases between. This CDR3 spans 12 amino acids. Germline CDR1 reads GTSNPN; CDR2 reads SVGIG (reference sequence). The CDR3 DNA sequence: TGTGCCTGGTCTGTGAGCGGCTACGAGCAGTACTTC. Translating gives CAWSVSGYEQYF.

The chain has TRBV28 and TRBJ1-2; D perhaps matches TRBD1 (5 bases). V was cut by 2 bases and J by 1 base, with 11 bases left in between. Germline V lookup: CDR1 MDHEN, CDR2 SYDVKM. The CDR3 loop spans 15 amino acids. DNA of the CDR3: TGTGCCAGCAGTTTACCTGGGGGGGGTAACTATGGCTACACCTTC. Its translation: CASSLPGGGNYGYTF.

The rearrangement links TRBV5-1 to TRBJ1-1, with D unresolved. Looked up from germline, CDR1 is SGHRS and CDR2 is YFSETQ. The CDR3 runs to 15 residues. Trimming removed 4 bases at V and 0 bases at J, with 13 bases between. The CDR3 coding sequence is TGCGCCAGCAGCAGCATATCAACTATGAACACTGAAGCTTTCTTT. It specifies CASSSISTMNTEAFF.

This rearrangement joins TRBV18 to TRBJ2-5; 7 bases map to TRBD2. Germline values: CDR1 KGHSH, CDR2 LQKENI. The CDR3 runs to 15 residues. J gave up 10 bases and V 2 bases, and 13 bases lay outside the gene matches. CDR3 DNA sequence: TGTGCCAGCTCACCAGAGACGGGGTCGCGGGGGAGCCAGTACTTC. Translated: CASSPETGSRGSQYF.

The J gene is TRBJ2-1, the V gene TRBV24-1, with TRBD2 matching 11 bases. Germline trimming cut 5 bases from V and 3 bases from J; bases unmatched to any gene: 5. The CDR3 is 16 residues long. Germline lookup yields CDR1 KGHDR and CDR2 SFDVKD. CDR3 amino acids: CATSGVAGGNYNEQFF. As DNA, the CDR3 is TGTGCCACCAGTGGGGTAGCGGGAGGGAACTACAATGAGCAGTTCTTC.

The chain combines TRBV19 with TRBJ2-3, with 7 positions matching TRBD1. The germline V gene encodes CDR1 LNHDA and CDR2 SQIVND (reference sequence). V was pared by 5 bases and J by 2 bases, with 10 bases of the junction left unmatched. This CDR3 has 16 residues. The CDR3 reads CASSVGQVVYTDTQYF. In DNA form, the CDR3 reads TGTGCCAGTAGTGTCGGACAGGTGGTATACACAGATACGCAGTATTTT.

CDR3 bases: TGTGCCAGCACCCAGGGCGAGGGCGGGAGCTCCTACAATGAGCAGTTCTTC. It is translated as CASTQGEGGSSYNEQFF. The gene calls are TRBV7-9 and TRBJ2-1; 7 nucleotides match TRBD2. The CDR3 is made up of 17 amino acids. The germline V gene encodes CDR1 SEHNR and CDR2 FQNEAQ (reference sequence). J lost 0 bases, V lost 7 bases, and 12 bases had no gene match.

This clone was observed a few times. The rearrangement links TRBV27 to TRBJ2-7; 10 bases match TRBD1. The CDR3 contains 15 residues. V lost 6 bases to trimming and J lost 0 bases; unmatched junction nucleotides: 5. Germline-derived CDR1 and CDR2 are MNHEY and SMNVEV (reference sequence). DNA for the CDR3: TGTGCCAGCAGGGGGGGACAGGGGATCTCCTACGAGCAGTACTTC. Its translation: CASRGGQGISYEQYF.

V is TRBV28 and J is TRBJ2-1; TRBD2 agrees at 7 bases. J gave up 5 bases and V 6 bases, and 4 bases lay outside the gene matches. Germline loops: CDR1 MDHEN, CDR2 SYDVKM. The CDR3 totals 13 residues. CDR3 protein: CASSPSGNNEQFF. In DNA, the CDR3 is TGTGCCAGCAGCCCAAGCGGGAACAATGAGCAGTTCTTC. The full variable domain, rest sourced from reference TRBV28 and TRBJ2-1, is DVKVTQSSRYLVKRTGEKVFLECVQDMDHENMFWYRQDPGLGLRLIYFSYDVKMKEKGDIPEGYSVSREKKERFSLILESASTNQTSMYLCASSPSGNNEQFFGPGTRLTVL.